This T cell receptor beta chain derives from a study of T-cell memory formation after mild COVID-19. Study results and limitations: Balance between CD4 and CD8 was seen in clones contracting day 15 to 85, and a CD4+ lean was seen in later expanders. CM and EM subsets held most contracting CD4+ clones; EMRA held CD8+ ones. That cross-reactive memory joined was suggested by some responding clones appearing in pre-infection memory.

Constant-segment primers and 5'RACE yielded cDNA libraries for TCR alpha and TCR beta, each carrying sample barcodes and UMIs. A single record per CDR3 protein comes from TCRdb applying MiXCR to the 5' RACE reads. Here the sample spans 150,000 or so distinct CDR3 sequences, more than 12% being singletons. The CDR3 covers 14 residues. Trimming left V 2 bases short and J 7 bases short, with 14 bases between. In regard to this clonotype: Its antigen is unidentified.

The chain links TRBV12-3 or TRBV12-4 to TRBJ2-5, with D possibly matching TRBD2 (7 bases). This sequence was found in an adult woman who had mild COVID-19 (a few samples of this study predate the infection). Cell type and time point are not known. The sequenced sample was PBMCs or a T cell subset sorted from them (not recorded which). CDR3 region: CASSLKGEGGTQYF. The CDR3 nucleotides are TGTGCCAGCAGTTTAAAGGGGGAGGGTGGGACCCAGTACTTC.